Listed below are T cell receptor beta chains from one sample, sequenced in a study of blood T cell repertoires in COVID-19. Sequenced by immunoSEQ multiplex PCR; TCRdb stores in-frame clones only, minus some. The sample has over 150,000 clones; approximately 80% are singletons. Sequenced sample: peripheral blood. The source is an elderly woman with acute or convalescent COVID-19. CDR3s include the opening cysteine and the closing phenylalanine or tryptophan. The D gene is left open where the match is weak. Expanded clones get a size class; other rows say once, few or many, or leave the size out.

TRBJ1-3	NA	TRBV19	NA	TGTGCCAGTAAGGAGGGGATGAGGGGAAACACCATATATTTT	CASKEGMRGNTIYF
TRBJ1-1	NA	TRBV7-2	TRBD1	TGTGCCAGCAGCTTATCGGGACAGGGGACCACTGAAGCTTTCTTT	CASSLSGQGTTEAFF
TRBJ1-2	NA	TRBV19	TRBD1	TGTGCCAGTAACCTTCTAGGACAGGACTCGTTCGGAGGCTACACCTTC	CASNLLGQDSFGGYTF
TRBJ1-3	NA	TRBV19	NA	TGTGCCAGTAGTATCATGGTAGACATCTCTGGAAACACCATATATTTT	CASSIMVDISGNTIYF
TRBJ1-2	NA	TRBV3-1/TRBV3-2	TRBD1	TGTGCCAGCAGCCAAGGTACCACAGGGGGCTATGGCTACACCTTC	CASSQGTTGGYGYTF
TRBJ2-1	NA	TRBV9	NA	TGTGCCAGCAGCGCAGGCGGGACCCACTTTGATAATGAGCAGTTCTTC	CASSAGGTHFDNEQFF
TRBJ1-1	NA	TRBV19	TRBD1	TGTGCCAGTAGTATAGCGGGACAGGGGGCGCGCACTGAAGCTTTCTTT	CASSIAGQGARTEAFF
TRBJ2-7	once	TRBV27	NA	TGTGCCAGCAGTTTCATCGCAGGGGGGAACCGCAGGTACGAGCAGTACTTC	CASSFIAGGNRRYEQYF
TRBJ1-5	NA	TRBV2	NA	TGTGCCAGCACCCGATGGCTAGGGGCTGACAATCAGCCCCAGCATTTT	CASTRWLGADNQPQHF
TRBJ1-4	NA	TRBV9	NA	TGTGCCAGCAGCGGGGGAGTTATAAGGGCTAATGAAAAACTGTTTTTT	CASSGGVIRANEKLFF
TRBJ1-6	NA	TRBV2	NA	TGTGCCAGCAATCCCGGGGGCTCCTATAATTCACCCCTCCACTTT	CASNPGGSYNSPLHF
TRBJ2-1	NA	TRBV3-1/TRBV3-2	TRBD1	TGTGCCAGCAACCAAGAAGGACAGGGGGGCGATGAGCAGTTCTTC	CASNQEGQGGDEQFF
TRBJ1-2	few	TRBV9	TRBD1	TGTGCCAGCAGCGACGAAGGGGTCAGGGGGCGGCATGGCTACACCTTC	CASSDEGVRGRHGYTF
TRBJ1-6	NA	TRBV5-1	NA	TGCGCCAGCAGTTGGGTCCAAGGTCAACAGAATTCACCCCTCCACTTT	CASSWVQGQQNSPLHF
TRBJ2-5	NA	TRBV28	TRBD1	TGTGCCAGCAGTTTGATTGACAGGGATCAGGAGACCCAGTACTTC	CASSLIDRDQETQYF
TRBJ1-2	few	TRBV3-1/TRBV3-2	NA	TGTGCCAGCAGCCACGGTCCGGGTAACTATGGCTACACCTTC	CASSHGPGNYGYTF
TRBJ1-1	NA	TRBV19	NA	TGTGCCAGTAGTGGCTGGGGGGGACACCCAAACACTGAAGCTTTCTTT	CASSGWGGHPNTEAFF
TRBJ1-2	NA	TRBV7-9	NA	TGTGCCAGCAGCTTAGGGGGAGACTATGGCTACACCTTC	CASSLGGDYGYTF
TRBJ1-1	many	TRBV29-1	NA	TGCAGCGTTGGAAACAGGGACACTGAAGCTTTCTTT	CSVGNRDTEAFF
TRBJ2-1	NA	TRBV7-2	TRBD1	TGTGCCAGCAGCCTCAGGGGGCCTGAGCAGTTCTTC	CASSLRGPEQFF
TRBJ2-7	NA	TRBV19	NA	TGTGCCAGTAGTGTACCCGGGTCGCGAAGTGGCGAGCAGTACTTC	CASSVPGSRSGEQYF
TRBJ1-5	NA	TRBV30	NA	TGTGCCTGGAGTTTAACAGGGTGGTGGATTAGCAATCAGCCCCAGCATTTT	CAWSLTGWWISNQPQHF